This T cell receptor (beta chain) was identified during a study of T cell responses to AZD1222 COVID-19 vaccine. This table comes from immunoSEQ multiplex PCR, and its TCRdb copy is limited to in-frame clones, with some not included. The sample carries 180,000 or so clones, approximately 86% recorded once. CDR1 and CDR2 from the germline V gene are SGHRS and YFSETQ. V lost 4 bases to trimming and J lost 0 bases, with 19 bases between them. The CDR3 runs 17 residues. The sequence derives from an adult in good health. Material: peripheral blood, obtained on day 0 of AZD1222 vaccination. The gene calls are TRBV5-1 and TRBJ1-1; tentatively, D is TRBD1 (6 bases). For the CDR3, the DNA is TGCGCCAGCAGCCCGGGCGGCAGGGGAGTCGTGAACACTGAAGCTTTCTTT. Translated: CASSPGGRGVVNTEAFF.